This T cell receptor (beta chain) was sequenced during a study of cytomegalovirus exposure and HLA in healthy donors. The study, taken as a whole, reports: Reports indicated that the classifier achieved high specificity and sensitivity in diagnosing cytomegalovirus status. It has been reported that TCR beta sequences accurately predicted the HLA-A and HLA-B alleles of most subjects. The study listed 164 cytomegalovirus-associated TCR beta chains.

The CDR3 loop spans 13 amino acids. Trimming cost V 4 bases and J 2 bases, with 7 bases left between them. The V gene's germline CDR1 is ENHRY and CDR2 SYGVKD. The PCR contained 60 Vbeta and 13 Jbeta primers. The protocol was immunoSEQ multiplex PCR, while the TCRdb copy is restricted to in-frame clones and leaves out a portion. The table includes some 120,000 clones, roughly two thirds detected once. This clone was observed a handful of times. The antigen remains undetermined. This TCR was sampled from a man aged 25 to 40 in good health and CMV-seropositive. Sequenced sample: PBMCs. This sequence joins TRBV10-3 and TRBJ2-3, with D maybe TRBD1 (6 bases). The CDR3 protein is CAISGDNTDTQYF. Written as DNA, the CDR3 is TGTGCCATCAGTGGGGACAACACAGATACGCAGTATTTT.